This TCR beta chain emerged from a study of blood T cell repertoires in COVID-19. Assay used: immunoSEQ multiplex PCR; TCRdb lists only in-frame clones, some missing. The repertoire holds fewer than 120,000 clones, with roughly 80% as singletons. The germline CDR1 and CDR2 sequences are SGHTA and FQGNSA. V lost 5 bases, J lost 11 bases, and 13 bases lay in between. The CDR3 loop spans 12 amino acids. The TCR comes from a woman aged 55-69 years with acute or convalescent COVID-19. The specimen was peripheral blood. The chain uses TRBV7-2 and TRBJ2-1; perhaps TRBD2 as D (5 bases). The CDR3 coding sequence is TGTGCCAGCAGCGCTCCGGGAACTAAGCAGTTCTTC. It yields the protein CASSAPGTKQFF.